This T cell receptor beta chain was sequenced in a study of blood T cell repertoires in COVID-19. On the study more broadly: Samples taken during acute and convalescent COVID-19 were collected in the United States, Italy and Spain. Sources were T cells, B-cell-depleted T cells, or PBMCs; the material itself was cDNA or gDNA.

CDR3 size: 11 residues. Trimming removed 7 bases at V and 12 bases at J, with 15 bases between. CDR1 and CDR2 (germline): SQVTM, ANQGSEA. Per the study methods: Researchers report that nucleated cell counts were estimated from reference gene primer amplification. The assay was immunoSEQ multiplex PCR, and TCRdb's table has in-frame clones only and misses some. V, J and clone size are those of that table, while D and trimming were read from the DNA. The sample yields some 260,000 clones, roughly 84% seen once. The sequencing sample was made of peripheral blood. The V and J genes are TRBV29-1 and TRBJ1-4; D call uncertain. The source of this sequence is a woman under 30 with acute or convalescent COVID-19. The CDR3 bases are TGCAGCGCCGCCTCTTATTTAGAACTGTTTTTT. It codes for CSAASYLELFF.